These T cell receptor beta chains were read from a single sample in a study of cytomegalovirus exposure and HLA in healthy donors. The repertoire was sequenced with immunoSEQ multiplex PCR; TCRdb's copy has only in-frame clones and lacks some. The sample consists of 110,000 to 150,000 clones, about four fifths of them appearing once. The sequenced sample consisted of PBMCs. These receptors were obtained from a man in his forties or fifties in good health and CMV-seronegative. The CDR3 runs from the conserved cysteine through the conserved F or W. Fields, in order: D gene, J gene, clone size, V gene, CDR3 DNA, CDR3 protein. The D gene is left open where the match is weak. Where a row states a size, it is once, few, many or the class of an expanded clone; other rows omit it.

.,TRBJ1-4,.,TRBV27,TGTGCCAGCCAAAAGGACTTCGGTGAAAAACTGTTTTTT,CASQKDFGEKLFF
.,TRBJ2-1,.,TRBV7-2,TGTGCCAGCAGCTTAGTCCGGCCGGGTAATGAGCAGTTCTTC,CASSLVRPGNEQFF
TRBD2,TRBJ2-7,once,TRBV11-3,TGTGCCAGCAGCTGGCGCGGGGGGTACGAGCAGTACTTC,CASSWRGGYEQYF
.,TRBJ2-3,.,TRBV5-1,TGCGCCAGCAGCCCAATCACAGGGTCTCGCACAGATACGCAGTATTTT,CASSPITGSRTDTQYF
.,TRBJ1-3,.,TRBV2,TGTGCCAGCAGGCAGGCCGATGGAAACACCATATATTTT,CASRQADGNTIYF
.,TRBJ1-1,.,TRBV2,TGTGCCAGCAGTGATGAACCGGGACACCAGAACACTGAAGCTTTCTTT,CASSDEPGHQNTEAFF
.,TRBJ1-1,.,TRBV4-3,TGCGCCAGCAGCCAAGAACAGGGAAGGACTGAAGCTTTCTTT,CASSQEQGRTEAFF
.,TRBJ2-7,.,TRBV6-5,TGTGCCAGCAGTTACTCGAGGGGGAACGAGCAGTACTTC,CASSYSRGNEQYF
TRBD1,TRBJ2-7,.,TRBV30,TGTGCCTGGAGCATTGGGACAGGGTCCTACGAGCAGTACTTC,CAWSIGTGSYEQYF
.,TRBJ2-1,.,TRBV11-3,TGTGCCAGCGGGCGTACCCTTGGACTACAGTACAATGAGCAGTTCTTC,CASGRTLGLQYNEQFF
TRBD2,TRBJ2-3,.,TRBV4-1,TGCGCCAGCAGCCAAGTTAGCGGGGGGGTGGTCACAGATACGCAGTATTTT,CASSQVSGGVVTDTQYF
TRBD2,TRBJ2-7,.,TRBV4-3,TGCGCCAGCAGCGAGGGACTAGCGGTCTCCTACGAGCAGTACTTC,CASSEGLAVSYEQYF
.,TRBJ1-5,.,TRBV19,TGTGCCAGTAGTATAATGAGGGAAGGTCAGCCCCAGCATTTT,CASSIMREGQPQHF
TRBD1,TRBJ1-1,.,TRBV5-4,TGTGCCAGCAGCCCCCGGACAGGGGAGAACACTGAAGCTTTCTTT,CASSPRTGENTEAFF
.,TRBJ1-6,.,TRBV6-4,TGTGCCAGCAGTGCAAAGGGAGGATATAATTCACCCCTCCACTTT,CASSAKGGYNSPLHF
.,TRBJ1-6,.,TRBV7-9,TGTGCCAGCAGCTTAATGGACACACATTCACCCCTCCACTTT,CASSLMDTHSPLHF
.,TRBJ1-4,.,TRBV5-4,TGTGCCAGCAGCCCTGCGGATACCCAGGAAAAACTGTTTTTT,CASSPADTQEKLFF
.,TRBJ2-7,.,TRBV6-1,TGTGCCAGCAGTGGGCAGGGCTACGAGCAGTACTTC,CASSGQGYEQYF
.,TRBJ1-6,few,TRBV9,TGTGCCAGCAGCCTAACCGGGACACCTAATTCACCCCTCCACTTT,CASSLTGTPNSPLHF
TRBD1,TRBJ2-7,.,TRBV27,TGTGCCAGCAGTTTATTGGGACAGGGGGCCGACGAGCAGTACTTC,CASSLLGQGADEQYF
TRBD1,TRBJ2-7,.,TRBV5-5,TGTGCCAGCAGCCCTACCCCGGGACAGTACTACGAGCAGTACTTC,CASSPTPGQYYEQYF
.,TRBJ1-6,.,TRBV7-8,TGTGCCAGCAGCCTCCGTACGAGCTCCTATAATTCACCCCTCCACTTT,CASSLRTSSYNSPLHF
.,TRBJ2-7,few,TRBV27,TGTGCCAGCAGTCCCCTCTGGAACGGGAACTACGAGCAGTACTTC,CASSPLWNGNYEQYF
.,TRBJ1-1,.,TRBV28,TGTGCCAGCAGCCGGGGAGGGGGGGGCAACACTGAAGCTTTCTTT,CASSRGGGGNTEAFF
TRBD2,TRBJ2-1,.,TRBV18,TGTGCCAGCTCACAAAGGACTAGCGAGTCCTACAATGAGCAGTTCTTC,CASSQRTSESYNEQFF
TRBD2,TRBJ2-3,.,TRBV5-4,TGTGCCAGCAGCTTCCGGACTAGCGGGCCCACAGATACGCAGTATTTT,CASSFRTSGPTDTQYF
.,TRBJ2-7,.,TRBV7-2,TGTGCCAGCAGCTCAAGGTCCGGGGGTGGGTCCTACGAGCAGTACTTC,CASSSRSGGGSYEQYF
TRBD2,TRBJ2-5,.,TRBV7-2,TGTGCCAGCAGCTTAGGTCCTAGCGGGGGCCAAGAGACCCAGTACTTC,CASSLGPSGGQETQYF
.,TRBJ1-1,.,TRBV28,TGTGCCAGCAGCCCGGTTGTCAACACTGAAGCTTTCTTT,CASSPVVNTEAFF
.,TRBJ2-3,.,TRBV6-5,TGTGCCAGCAGTTACTCGATAGGGAGACCCACAGATACGCAGTATTTT,CASSYSIGRPTDTQYF
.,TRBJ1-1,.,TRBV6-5,TGTGCCAGCAGTTATTTCGGGGTCACTGAAGCTTTCTTT,CASSYFGVTEAFF
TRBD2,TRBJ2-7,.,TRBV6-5,TGTGCCAGCAGTTCCGGGACTAGCGGGGTTTACGAGCAGTACTTC,CASSSGTSGVYEQYF
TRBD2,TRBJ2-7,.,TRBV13,TGTGCCAGCAGCTTGGAGGGACTAGCGGGGGGCAACCGTTTTGGTTACGAGCAGTACTTC,CASSLEGLAGGNRFGYEQYF
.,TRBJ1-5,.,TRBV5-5,TGTGCCAGCAGCTCGGGGGGGGGCAATCAGCCCCAGCATTTT,CASSSGGGNQPQHF
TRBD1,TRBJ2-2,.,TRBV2,TGTGCCAGTTTCCGGGACAGGGCGGGCACCGGGGAGCTGTTTTTT,CASFRDRAGTGELFF
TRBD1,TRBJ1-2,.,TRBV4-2,TGTGCCAGCAGCCAAGACAGGGACAGCTATGGCTACACCTTC,CASSQDRDSYGYTF
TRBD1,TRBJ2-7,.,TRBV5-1,TGCGCCAGCAGCAACACCGGGACAGGTTACGAGCAGTACTTC,CASSNTGTGYEQYF
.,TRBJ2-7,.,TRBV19,TGTGCCACCGTAGGGGGCTACGAGCAGTACTTC,CATVGGYEQYF
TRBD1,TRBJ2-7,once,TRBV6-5,TGTGCCAGCAGTCCCCGGGGCAGGGGGCACGAGCAGTACTTC,CASSPRGRGHEQYF
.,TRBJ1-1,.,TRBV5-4,TGTGCCCTCCCTGGGCTTGGAGGGGAAACTGAAGCTTTCTTT,CALPGLGGETEAFF
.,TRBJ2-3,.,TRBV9,TGTGCCAGCAGCGTAACCTCAGACAGGAGCACAGATACGCAGTATTTT,CASSVTSDRSTDTQYF
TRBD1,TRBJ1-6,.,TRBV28,TGTGCCAGCAGCACGGACAGGGGGCTATCACCCCTCCACTTT,CASSTDRGLSPLHF
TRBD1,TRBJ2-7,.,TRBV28,TGTGCCAGCAGTTCCCGCTTAGGACAGGGTTTTTGGGAGCAGTACTTC,CASSSRLGQGFWEQYF
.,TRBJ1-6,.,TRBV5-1,TGCGCCAGCAGCTTGCGGCAGGGACTTGGATCACCCCTCCACTTT,CASSLRQGLGSPLHF
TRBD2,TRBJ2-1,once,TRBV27,TGTGCCAGCAGTTTCGGGACTAGCGGGGGACCATACAATGAGCAGTTCTTC,CASSFGTSGGPYNEQFF
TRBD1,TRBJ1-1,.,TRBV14,TGTGCCAGCAGCCAAGTCGCGGGACAGCATGAAGCTTTCTTT,CASSQVAGQHEAFF
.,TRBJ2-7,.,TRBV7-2,TGTGCCAGCAGCTTAGCGCGGACAGTAGGCTACGAGCAGTACTTC,CASSLARTVGYEQYF
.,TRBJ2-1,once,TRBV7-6,TGTGCCAGCAGCTTTACAGGGCGGAGCTCCTACAATGAGCAGTTCTTC,CASSFTGRSSYNEQFF
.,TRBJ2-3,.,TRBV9,TGTGCCAGCAGCGCCGGGAGCACAGATACGCAGTATTTT,CASSAGSTDTQYF
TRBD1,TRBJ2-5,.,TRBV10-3,TGTGCCATCAGTGAGGGACAGGGCCAAGAGACCCAGTACTTC,CAISEGQGQETQYF